This section outlines one TCR beta chain sequence together with its context. This sample was taken from a study of long-term antiretroviral therapy in people with HIV. V was clipped by 0 bases and J by 3 bases, with 8 bases between them. The CDR3 is 14 amino acids. Germline V gene sequence: CDR1 KGHSH, CDR2 LQKENI. Samples were assayed with immunoSEQ v3.0 at survey level. The table came from immunoSEQ multiplex PCR; TCRdb's copy has only in-frame clones and leaves some out. This sample has about 6,600 clones, with about 74% found just once. The receptor was derived from a man younger than 30 with HIV. Sequenced material: unsorted PBMCs, taken 0.1 years before starting antiretroviral therapy. The chain combines TRBV18 with TRBJ1-1; D is undetermined. The CDR3 here is CASSPPTGYTEAFF. The CDR3 DNA reads as TGTGCCAGCTCACCACCCACGGGTTACACTGAAGCTTTCTTT.